A single sample gave rise to the 2 T cell receptor beta chains below, sequenced in a study of graft-versus-host responses after intestinal transplantation. The antigens for these receptors are not known. The assay was immunoSEQ multiplex PCR, and TCRdb's table has in-frame clones only and misses some. The data show roughly 110,000 clones, with about 92% seen just once and approximately 0.22% held by the top ten. Material: unstimulated CD4+ T cells sorted from spleen or lymph node cells, obtained before transplant. These receptors were collected from a human donor who was the organ donor for an intestinal transplant.

The V call is TRBV5-1, the J call TRBJ2-5, with 9 bases fitting TRBD1. Germline-derived CDR1 and CDR2 are SGHRS and YFSETQ. After removal of 3 bases from V and 2 bases from J, the junction contained 14 bases not matched to a gene. The CDR3 is 18 residues long. As DNA, the CDR3 is TGCGCCAGCAGCTCAACCGGGACAGGGCTAGATTCGCAAGAGACCCAGTACTTC. This sequence encodes CASSSTGTGLDSQETQYF.

The V call is TRBV9, the J call TRBJ2-5; unclear D gene. V was shortened by 0 bases and J by 7 bases, with 10 bases between the two germline ends. The CDR3 spans 13 residues. The V gene's germline CDR1 is SGDLS and CDR2 YYNGEE. The CDR3 DNA follows: TGTGCCAGCAGCGTAGAGGCCCTGGGGACCCAGTACTTC. Amino acids: CASSVEALGTQYF.